The text below deals with one TCR beta chain. Its antigen is not known. The PCR contained 60 Vbeta and 13 Jbeta primers. Profiled with immunoSEQ multiplex PCR; TCRdb holds only in-frame clones, not every one. Of about 92,000 clones listed, over 70% were seen once; the top ten hold 1% to 1.5%. The data belong to a study of cytomegalovirus exposure and HLA in healthy donors. General study results and limits: Generally TCR sequences proved uncommon, though certain public TCRs appeared in numerous donors.

V lost 0 bases, J lost 5 bases, and 10 bases lay in between. Germline V CDR1 and CDR2: LGHNA, YSLEER. The CDR3 has 14 residues. The chain couples TRBV4-3 to TRBJ1-1, with D maybe TRBD1 (6 bases). What was sequenced was PBMCs. The source of this sequence is a girl aged 2-10 years in good health and CMV-seropositive. In DNA form, the CDR3 reads TGCGCCAGCAGCCAAGAGGGGGGGCCGACTGAAGCTTTCTTT. It encodes CASSQEGGPTEAFF.